Listed below are T cell receptor beta chains from one sample, sequenced in a study of tumor T cells in aggressive B-cell lymphoma. The method was immunoSEQ multiplex PCR; TCRdb's version includes in-frame clones alone and lacks a portion of them. The sample lists about 3,100 clones; approximately 82% were seen once. The sample taken for sequencing was tumor tissue. Receptor source: an adult with diffuse large B cell lymphoma. The CDR3 runs from the conserved cysteine through the conserved F or W. The D gene is left open where the match is weak. Some rows mark clone size as missing; the rest say once, few, many or name a class of expanded clone.

v_call: TRBV11-2
j_call: TRBJ1-2
d_call: TRBD1
clone_size: .
cdr3_aa: CASSPGGKLYGYTF
cdr3_nt: TGTGCCAGCAGTCCAGGGGGGAAACTATATGGCTACACCTTC

v_call: TRBV19
j_call: TRBJ1-6
d_call: .
clone_size: once
cdr3_aa: CASSTLQGLALHF
cdr3_nt: TGTGCCAGTAGCACACTACAGGGCCTAGCCCTCCACTTT

v_call: TRBV30
j_call: TRBJ2-5
d_call: TRBD2
clone_size: .
cdr3_aa: CAWSVWSGAQQETQYF
cdr3_nt: TGTGCCTGGAGTGTATGGAGCGGGGCGCAACAAGAGACCCAGTACTTC

v_call: TRBV5-4
j_call: TRBJ1-2
d_call: TRBD1
clone_size: .
cdr3_aa: CASSRWTGDVYGYTF
cdr3_nt: TGTGCCAGCAGCCGGTGGACAGGGGACGTCTATGGCTACACCTTC

v_call: TRBV7-2
j_call: TRBJ2-6
d_call: .
clone_size: .
cdr3_aa: CAAGRESRSSSGANVLTF
cdr3_nt: TGTGCCGCCGGGCGGGAATCCAGATCAAGCTCTGGGGCCAACGTCCTGACTTTC

v_call: TRBV7-9
j_call: TRBJ2-7
d_call: TRBD1
clone_size: few
cdr3_aa: CASRSGQGASYEQYF
cdr3_nt: TGTGCCAGCAGGTCCGGACAGGGGGCCTCCTACGAGCAGTACTTC

v_call: TRBV25-1
j_call: TRBJ1-1
d_call: .
clone_size: once
cdr3_aa: CASSEWTMNTEAFF
cdr3_nt: TGTGCCAGCAGTGAATGGACAATGAACACTGAAGCTTTCTTT

v_call: TRBV5-1
j_call: TRBJ2-1
d_call: TRBD2
clone_size: .
cdr3_aa: CASSEREGYNEQFF
cdr3_nt: TGCGCCAGCAGCGAGCGGGAGGGATACAATGAGCAGTTCTTC

v_call: TRBV6-5
j_call: TRBJ2-7
d_call: TRBD1
clone_size: few
cdr3_aa: CASSPGGSYEQYF
cdr3_nt: TGTGCCAGCAGTCCAGGGGGCTCCTACGAGCAGTACTTC

v_call: TRBV27
j_call: TRBJ1-6
d_call: TRBD1
clone_size: .
cdr3_aa: CASSRTAGGGRSPLHF
cdr3_nt: TGTGCCAGCAGTAGAACCGCAGGGGGCGGAAGATCACCCCTCCACTTT

v_call: TRBV7-9
j_call: TRBJ2-3
d_call: .
clone_size: .
cdr3_aa: CASSLGLGGTDTQYF
cdr3_nt: TGTGCCAGCAGCTTAGGACTAGGTGGAACAGATACGCAGTATTTT

v_call: TRBV7-2
j_call: TRBJ1-6
d_call: .
clone_size: .
cdr3_aa: CASSLNRVAGSPLHF
cdr3_nt: TGTGCCAGCAGCTTAAACAGGGTGGCGGGTTCACCCCTCCACTTT

v_call: TRBV29-1
j_call: TRBJ2-1
d_call: .
clone_size: .
cdr3_aa: CSVGAGLSYNEQFF
cdr3_nt: TGCAGCGTTGGCGCGGGGTTATCCTACAATGAGCAGTTCTTC

v_call: TRBV11-3
j_call: TRBJ2-1
d_call: .
clone_size: once
cdr3_aa: CASSLAWTDINEQFF
cdr3_nt: TGTGCCAGCAGCTTAGCCTGGACAGATATCAATGAGCAGTTCTTC

v_call: TRBV19
j_call: TRBJ2-1
d_call: .
clone_size: .
cdr3_aa: CASSIYGGGGFANEQFF
cdr3_nt: TGTGCCAGTAGTATATATGGGGGAGGAGGTTTTGCGAATGAGCAGTTCTTC

v_call: TRBV19
j_call: TRBJ2-7
d_call: TRBD1
clone_size: few
cdr3_aa: CASSIGQGGEQYF
cdr3_nt: TGTGCCAGTAGTATCGGACAGGGGGGCGAGCAGTACTTC

v_call: TRBV7-9
j_call: TRBJ1-3
d_call: .
clone_size: .
cdr3_aa: CASSTTRSGNTIYF
cdr3_nt: TGTGCCAGCAGCACAACGCGGTCTGGAAACACCATATATTTT

v_call: TRBV7-8
j_call: TRBJ1-1
d_call: TRBD1
clone_size: once
cdr3_aa: CASSLQGETEAFF
cdr3_nt: TGTGCCAGCAGCTTACAGGGGGAAACTGAAGCTTTCTTT

v_call: TRBV28
j_call: TRBJ2-1
d_call: TRBD2
clone_size: .
cdr3_aa: CASSSIAGGYNEQFF
cdr3_nt: TGTGCCAGCAGCTCCATAGCGGGGGGCTACAATGAGCAGTTCTTC

v_call: TRBV5-1
j_call: TRBJ2-5
d_call: TRBD1
clone_size: .
cdr3_aa: CASSLAPGQGTEETQYF
cdr3_nt: TGCGCCAGCAGCTTGGCCCCTGGACAGGGGACTGAGGAGACCCAGTACTTC

v_call: TRBV27
j_call: TRBJ2-7
d_call: .
clone_size: .
cdr3_aa: CASSLFQWSEQYF
cdr3_nt: TGTGCCAGCAGTTTATTTCAATGGAGCGAGCAGTACTTC

v_call: TRBV7-3
j_call: TRBJ1-1
d_call: .
clone_size: .
cdr3_aa: CASSFTYGTEAFF
cdr3_nt: TGTGCCAGCAGCTTTACTTATGGCACTGAAGCTTTCTTT

v_call: TRBV2
j_call: TRBJ2-5
d_call: .
clone_size: once
cdr3_aa: CASRVQIQETQYF
cdr3_nt: TGTGCCAGCAGAGTACAGATCCAAGAGACCCAGTACTTC

v_call: TRBV19
j_call: TRBJ1-4
d_call: .
clone_size: .
cdr3_aa: CASSMQGGDEKLFF
cdr3_nt: TGTGCCAGTAGTATGCAGGGCGGCGATGAAAAACTGTTTTTT

v_call: TRBV15
j_call: TRBJ2-1
d_call: TRBD2
clone_size: .
cdr3_aa: CATSRDLLAGGLRNEQFF
cdr3_nt: TGTGCCACCAGCAGAGATTTACTAGCGGGGGGGCTGCGCAATGAGCAGTTCTTC

v_call: TRBV5-6
j_call: TRBJ2-1
d_call: .
clone_size: .
cdr3_aa: CASSLASGISSYNEQFF
cdr3_nt: TGTGCCAGCAGCTTGGCCTCAGGGATCAGCTCCTACAATGAGCAGTTCTTC

v_call: TRBV7-2
j_call: TRBJ2-7
d_call: TRBD2
clone_size: .
cdr3_aa: CASSSGRLAAYEQYF
cdr3_nt: TGTGCCAGCAGCTCAGGGCGGCTAGCGGCATACGAGCAGTACTTC

v_call: TRBV11-3
j_call: TRBJ1-1
d_call: TRBD1
clone_size: .
cdr3_aa: CASSSRTGEAFF
cdr3_nt: TGTGCCAGCAGCTCTCGGACAGGAGAAGCTTTCTTT

v_call: TRBV6-1
j_call: TRBJ2-1
d_call: TRBD2
clone_size: .
cdr3_aa: CASSRAGEKNEQFF
cdr3_nt: TGTGCCAGCAGCAGGGCGGGGGAGAAAAATGAGCAGTTCTTC

v_call: TRBV13
j_call: TRBJ1-1
d_call: TRBD1
clone_size: .
cdr3_aa: CASSLAFPDRVNTEAFF
cdr3_nt: TGTGCCAGCAGCTTAGCCTTCCCGGACAGGGTGAACACTGAAGCTTTCTTT

v_call: TRBV10-3
j_call: TRBJ1-2
d_call: .
clone_size: .
cdr3_aa: CAIRGTAGGYTF
cdr3_nt: TGTGCCATCAGGGGTACAGCGGGGGGCTACACCTTC